This is a list of T cell receptor beta chains from one sample in a study of blood T cell repertoires in COVID-19. This table comes from immunoSEQ multiplex PCR, and its TCRdb copy is limited to in-frame clones, with some not included. Among fewer than 300,000 clones, around 85% were seen once, and the ten largest hold roughly 2.6%. The specimen sequenced was PBMCs or T cells enriched from blood (not recorded which). The receptor set was obtained from a woman aged 45-65 years who had recovered from COVID-19. The CDR3 runs from the conserved cysteine through the conserved F or W. D genes are given only for firm matches. Clone size is not always given. Where it is, it says once, few, many or a class for expanded clones.

J,D,size,V,DNA,CDR3
TRBJ1-1,TRBD1,.,TRBV29-1,TGCAGCGTGGCAGGACAGGGGAACACTGAAGCTTTCTTT,CSVAGQGNTEAFF
TRBJ2-1,TRBD2,.,TRBV30,TGTGCCTGGAAGCTAGCGGGGGGGAATGAGCAGTTCTTC,CAWKLAGGNEQFF
TRBJ2-3,TRBD2,.,TRBV5-1,TGCGCCAGCAGCTTGGTGGCGGGGGAACTACCTAGCACAGATACGCAGTATTTT,CASSLVAGELPSTDTQYF
TRBJ1-2,TRBD1,.,TRBV30,TGTGCCTGGGGGCGGGACAGGGGCGCGGGCTACACCTTC,CAWGRDRGAGYTF
TRBJ1-1,.,few,TRBV7-6,TGTGCCAGCAGCGGCAGGAACACTGAAGCTTTCTTT,CASSGRNTEAFF
TRBJ2-3,TRBD1,.,TRBV9,TGTGCCAGCAGCGTAGGTGACAGGGGGCCCACAGATACGCAGTATTTT,CASSVGDRGPTDTQYF
TRBJ2-5,.,.,TRBV2,TGTGCCAGTTTAGACAGAAAAGAGACCCAGTACTTC,CASLDRKETQYF
TRBJ2-3,.,.,TRBV5-1,TGCGCCAGCAGCTCGGGACTCACACAGATGGATACGCAGTATTTT,CASSSGLTQMDTQYF
TRBJ2-5,.,.,TRBV5-4,TGTGCCAGCAGCCTACCCCAAGAGACCCAGTACTTC,CASSLPQETQYF
TRBJ1-2,.,.,TRBV27,TGTGCCAGCAGTCCTCGGGGGTTACTGGATGGCTACACCTTC,CASSPRGLLDGYTF
TRBJ2-3,.,.,TRBV7-2,TGTGCCAGCAGCTTAGGGTGGGCCAGAACAGATACGCAGTATTTT,CASSLGWARTDTQYF
TRBJ1-1,.,.,TRBV7-3,TGTGCCAGCAGCCCGAGTCGGGGTATGAACACTGAAGCTTTCTTT,CASSPSRGMNTEAFF
TRBJ1-5,.,.,TRBV3-1/TRBV3-2,TGTGCCAGCAGCCAAGGAGAACAGCCCCAGCATTTT,CASSQGEQPQHF
TRBJ1-3,.,.,TRBV4-2,TGTGCCAGCAGCCAAGGAGAGCTCTTCTCTGGAAACACCATATATTTT,CASSQGELFSGNTIYF
TRBJ1-3,TRBD1,.,TRBV28,TGTGCCAGCAGTTTAACAGGGGGAGAAAACACCATATATTTT,CASSLTGGENTIYF
TRBJ1-2,TRBD1,.,TRBV6-2/TRBV6-3,TGTGCCAGCAGTTTTAAGGGACAGAACTATGGCTACACCTTC,CASSFKGQNYGYTF
TRBJ1-3,.,few,TRBV30,TGTGCCTGGAACGGTAACCATTTCGGGAACACCATATATTTT,CAWNGNHFGNTIYF
TRBJ2-7,TRBD2,.,TRBV5-4,TGTGCCAGCAGCTTGGATACACTAGCGGTTTACGAGCAGTACTTC,CASSLDTLAVYEQYF
TRBJ1-1,.,.,TRBV30,TGTGCCTGGACAGGGATAGGCCTGAACACTGAAGCTTTCTTT,CAWTGIGLNTEAFF
TRBJ2-7,TRBD2,.,TRBV15,TGTGCCACCAGCAGAGATAGGCTAGCGGCTTACGAGCAGTACTTC,CATSRDRLAAYEQYF
TRBJ2-7,TRBD1,.,TRBV28,TGTGCCAGCAGGCTGACAGGGACCTACGAGCAGTACTTC,CASRLTGTYEQYF
TRBJ2-7,.,.,TRBV5-1,TGCGCCAGCAGCTTGGGAGGGTTGGCCTACGAGCAGTACTTC,CASSLGGLAYEQYF
TRBJ2-3,TRBD2,.,TRBV4-1,TGCGCCAGCAGCTCAATTAGCGGGTTCACAGATACGCAGTATTTT,CASSSISGFTDTQYF
TRBJ2-2,TRBD1,many,TRBV5-1,TGCGCCAGCAGCTTGGCTCCGGGACAGGAACGCACCGGGGAGCTGTTTTTT,CASSLAPGQERTGELFF
TRBJ1-6,TRBD1,.,TRBV3-1/TRBV3-2,TGTGCCAGCAGCCAGGGACAGGGGAACTCACCCCTCCACTTT,CASSQGQGNSPLHF
TRBJ1-2,.,.,TRBV7-6,TGTGCCAGCAGCACGACTGGGAACTATGGCTACACCTTC,CASSTTGNYGYTF
TRBJ2-5,.,.,TRBV2,TGTGCCAGCAGCGAACAGGGTAGGGAGACCCAGTACTTC,CASSEQGRETQYF
TRBJ1-5,.,.,TRBV28,TGTGCCAGCAGTTTCCTGACGGGAAATAGCAATCAGCCCCAGCATTTT,CASSFLTGNSNQPQHF
TRBJ1-5,TRBD1,.,TRBV28,TGTGCCAGCAGTTTGTCAGGGGGACAGAGCAATCAGCCCCAGCATTTT,CASSLSGGQSNQPQHF
TRBJ1-4,.,few,TRBV12-3/TRBV12-4,TGTGCCAGCAGGGCCGGGACAAATGAAAAACTGTTTTTT,CASRAGTNEKLFF
TRBJ2-1,.,.,TRBV7-3,TGTGCCAGCAGCCCAACGGGTCTCCGAGGCGAGCAGTTCTTC,CASSPTGLRGEQFF
TRBJ1-1,.,.,TRBV4-1,TGCGCCAGCAGCCAAGATGAGAGAGACAGGCCGAACACTGAAGCTTTCTTT,CASSQDERDRPNTEAFF
TRBJ1-5,.,.,TRBV10-2,TGCGCCAGCAGTGCAGGGTTTAATCAGCCCCAGCATTTT,CASSAGFNQPQHF
TRBJ2-7,TRBD2,.,TRBV7-2,TGTGCCAGCAGCCCCGGGACTAGCGGGACCTGGGCCCTCTCCTACGAGCAGTACTTC,CASSPGTSGTWALSYEQYF
TRBJ1-2,.,.,TRBV5-6,TGTGCCAGCAGCTCCACGGACCATAGGAGGGGTCTTGGTGGCTACACCTTC,CASSSTDHRRGLGGYTF
TRBJ2-5,.,.,TRBV5-1,TGCGCCAGCAGCTTGGTTGGTTCCCCGGGCCAAGAGACCCAGTACTTC,CASSLVGSPGQETQYF